The source of this T cell receptor (beta chain) is a study of prognosis after radiotherapy for stage I lung cancer. Study-level results: Whether the expanded TCR clones were tumor-specific was not determined.

Amplification of TCR beta CDR3 from genomic DNA used two-round multiplex PCR. It was primers specific to each TRBV and TRBJ gene that first-round PCR used. TCRdb itself ran the multiplex PCR reads through MiXCR, one entry per CDR3 protein. The repertoire holds about 35,000 distinct CDR3 sequences, with 30% to 35% as singletons. As concerns this clonotype: Antigen unknown. One end of the junction is discordant with germline, which a read error may explain.

The CDR3 covers 15 residues. CDR1 is ENHRY, CDR2 SYGVKD, per germline. V usage is TRBV10-3 and J usage is TRBJ2-1; tentatively, D is TRBD1 or TRBD2 (6 bases each). The receptor was isolated from a donor over 45 with non-small cell lung cancer. The sequenced sample was PBMCs, obtained before or after stereotactic body radiation therapy (not recorded which). The CDR3 bases are TGTGCCATCAGTGGGGCTAACGGGGGCCCCAATGAGCAGCTCTTC. It is translated as CAISGANGGPNEQLF.